This paragraph covers one TCR beta chain sequence. The antigen is undetermined. This sample stems from a study of high-grade serous ovarian cancer treatment subgroups. Notes on the study in general: Bulk tumor TCR sequencing gave no spatial information.

Clones were read by immunoSEQ multiplex PCR, and TCRdb kept only the in-frame ones, dropping some. The sample lists thousands of clones, 79% seen once, with 6.5% to 8.5% in the top ten. Tumor samples were obtained before definitive surgery or chemotherapy. The CDR3 runs to 15 residues. The germline V gene has CDR1 SGHTA and CDR2 FQGNSA. V shed 2 bases, J shed 1 base, and the junction held 4 bases outside the gene matches. The source material was tumor tissue. The receptor comes from a human donor with high-grade serous ovarian cancer. The chain employs TRBV7-2 and TRBJ2-7; TRBD1 agrees at 8 bases. CDR3 nucleotides: TGTGCCAGCAGCTTAAGTCGGGACAGGTCCTACGAGCAGTACTTC. This translates into CASSLSRDRSYEQYF.